What follows describes a single TCR beta chain. Its antigen is not identified. This sample stems from a study of OX40 agonist ivuxolimab in advanced cancers. Study-level information: Intravenous ivuxolimab at 0.01 to 10 mg/kg was given to patients every 2 weeks.

Study-wide results and caveats: Some of the nonresponding patients also showed low levels of normalized T-cell clonal expansion. At 0.1 to 3.0 mg/kg, CD4+ and CD8+ blood T cells expanded clonally by week 6. Patients with a partial response at 0.1-3.0 mg/kg had among the lowest clonal expansion.

The CDR3 is 12 amino acids. CDR1 and CDR2 from the germline V gene are SGHKS and YYEKEE (reference sequence). V trimming: 6 bases; J trimming: 5 bases; junction bases outside the gene matches: 5. Method: immunoSEQ multiplex PCR; TCRdb's copy keeps in-frame clones and lacks some. The sample yields 25,000 to 35,000 clones, 84% seen once. The sequence came from an adult with an advanced solid tumor such as melanoma, head and neck, liver or kidney cancer. Sample: CD4+ or CD8+ T cells sorted from blood, taken in a trial of the OX40 agonist ivuxolimab. This chain links TRBV5-5 with TRBJ2-7; 7 bases align to TRBD2. The CDR3 coding sequence is TGTGCCAGCACTCAGGGAGGGGACGAGCAGTACTTC. It codes for CASTQGGDEQYF.